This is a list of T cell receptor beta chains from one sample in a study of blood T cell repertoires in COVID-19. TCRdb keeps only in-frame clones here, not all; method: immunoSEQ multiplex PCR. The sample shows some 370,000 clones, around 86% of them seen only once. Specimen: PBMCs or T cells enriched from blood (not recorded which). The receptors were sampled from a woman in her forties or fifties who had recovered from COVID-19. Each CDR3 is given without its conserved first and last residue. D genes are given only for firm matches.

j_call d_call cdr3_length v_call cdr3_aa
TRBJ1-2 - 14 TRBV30 AWSHRGTANNYGYT
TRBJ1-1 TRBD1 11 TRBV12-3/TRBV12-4 ASSLNRGTEAF
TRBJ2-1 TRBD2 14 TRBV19 ASSLPTSGRAHEQF
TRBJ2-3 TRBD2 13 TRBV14 ASSPRPSGTDTQY
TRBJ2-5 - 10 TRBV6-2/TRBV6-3 ASSLGPETQY
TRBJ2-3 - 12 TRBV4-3 ASSPSGVLDTQY
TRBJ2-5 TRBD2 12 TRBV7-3 ASSPGGSRETQY
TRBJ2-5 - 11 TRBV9 ASSVSGMETQY
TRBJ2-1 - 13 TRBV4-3 ASSQGLTRQRVQF
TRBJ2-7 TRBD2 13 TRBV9 ASSLTSGGTYEQY
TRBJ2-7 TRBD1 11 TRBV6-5 ASIGQGVYEQY
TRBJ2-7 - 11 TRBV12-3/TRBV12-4 ASSYGSSYEQY
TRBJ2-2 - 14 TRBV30 AWSPGSHGNTGELF
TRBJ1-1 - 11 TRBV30 AWDGQMNTEAF
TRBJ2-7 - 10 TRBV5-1 ASSLKSDEQY
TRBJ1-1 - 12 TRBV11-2 ASSALPGVAEAF
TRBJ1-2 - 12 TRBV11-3 ASSPPGGDYGYT
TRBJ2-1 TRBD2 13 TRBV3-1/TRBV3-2 ASSQGSLAGDEQF
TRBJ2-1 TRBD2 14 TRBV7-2 ASSPNYGGGAGEQF
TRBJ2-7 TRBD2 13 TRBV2 ASSEALAGGSEQY